These 28 T cell receptor beta chains came from one sample sequenced in a study of neurological immune-mediated disorders. TCRdb fed the 5' RACE reads into MiXCR, producing one record per CDR3 protein. The sample lists over 45,000 distinct CDR3 sequences, less than 4% occurring once. What was sequenced was PBMCs. Receptor source: a woman in her forties or fifties with multiple sclerosis.

This clonotype was counted many times. The V gene is TRBV5-1, the J gene TRBJ1-4, with 7 nucleotides matching TRBD1. This CDR3 has 14 residues. Looked up from germline, CDR1 is SGHRS and CDR2 is YFSETQ. V lost 4 bases to trimming and J lost 5 bases; unmatched junction nucleotides: 5. The CDR3 bases are TGCGCCAGCAGCCCGGGACAGCCGAATGAAAAACTGTTTTTT. Translation: CASSPGQPNEKLFF.

The chain links TRBV20-1 to TRBJ1-2; D is uncertain. CDR3 length: 13 residues. CDR1 DFQATT and CDR2 SNEGSKA come from the germline V gene (reference sequence). CDR3 sequence (DNA): TGCAGCCAAACGGAAAGATTCCTCTATGGCTACACCTTC. Its protein product is CSQTERFLYGYTF.

This clonotype was observed at least ten times. This rearrangement joins TRBV20-1 to TRBJ2-3; 8 nucleotides match TRBD2. The germline V gene has CDR1 DFQATT and CDR2 SNEGSKA (reference sequence). Trimming removed 1 base from V and 4 bases from J; junction bases left unmatched: 10. This CDR3 contains 16 residues. In DNA, the CDR3 is TGCAGTGCTAGAGTTCCGGGACTAGTTGAGGCAGATACGCAGTATTTT. This translates into CSARVPGLVEADTQYF.

At least ten counts were recorded for this clonotype. The rearrangement uses TRBV20-1 and TRBJ2-3; tentatively, D is TRBD1 or TRBD2 (6 bases each). The CDR3 runs to 14 residues. Trimming shortened V by 5 bases and J by 3 bases, and 15 bases separated the two germline ends. Germline lookup yields CDR1 DFQATT and CDR2 SNEGSKA (reference sequence). The CDR3 DNA reads TGCAGTGCTCCACCTGGGGGGCTAACAGATACGCAGTATTTT. Its protein is CSAPPGGLTDTQYF.

The chain joins TRBV4-2 to TRBJ2-2, with no clear D. The CDR3 extends over 18 amino acids. The V gene lost 1 base and the J gene lost 2 bases, with 17 bases spanning the gap. Germline V gene sequence: CDR1 LGHNA, CDR2 YNFKEQ. The CDR3 bases are TGTGCCAGCAGCCAAGCGCCAGGTTCCCGATTAAACACCGGGGAGCTGTTTTTT. It translates to CASSQAPGSRLNTGELFF.

This clonotype has at least ten counts. The DNA of the CDR3 is TGTGCCAGCAGCCGTCCCCCAAGAAGCGGGTCCCCACCTTATGGCTACACCTTC. Translation: CASSRPPRSGSPPYGYTF. The J gene is TRBJ1-2, the V gene TRBV3-1; no definite D call. Germline CDR1 is LGHDT and CDR2 is YNNKEL (reference sequence). This CDR3 is 18 amino acids long. Between the trimmed V and J ends, which lost 4 bases and 5 bases, there was a span of 26 bases. Using reference TRBV3-1 and TRBJ1-2 for the parts outside the CDR3, the full variable domain is DTAVSQTPKYLVTQMGNDKSIKCEQNLGHDTMYWYKQDSKKFLKIMFSYNNKELIINETVPNRFSPKSPDKAHLNLHINSLELGDSAVYFCASSRPPRSGSPPYGYTFGSGTRLTVV.

This clonotype appeared a few times. The V gene is TRBV4-1, the J gene TRBJ1-2; no firm D call. CDR1 is MGHRA, CDR2 YSYEKL, per germline. V lost 3 bases, J lost 4 bases, and 15 bases lay in between. The CDR3 runs to 15 residues. The CDR3 coding sequence is TGCGCCAGCAGCCAGCCAAGGGTAGACGGCTATGGCTACACCTTC. As protein: CASSQPRVDGYGYTF.

This clonotype was counted many times. The rearrangement links TRBV9 to TRBJ1-1; maybe TRBD1 (5 bases). Germline values: CDR1 SGDLS, CDR2 YYNGEE. The CDR3 covers 14 residues. V was trimmed by 0 bases and J by 5 bases, leaving 11 bases between them. The CDR3 sequence is CASSVVYTGTEAFF. Here the CDR3 DNA reads TGTGCCAGCAGCGTAGTCTACACAGGAACTGAAGCTTTCTTT.

Ten or more counts support this clonotype. The V call is TRBV6-6, the J call TRBJ1-1; D is undetermined. Deletions cut 2 bases from V and 5 bases from J, with 6 bases between. The CDR3 consists of 12 residues. Germline V gives CDR1 MNHNY, CDR2 SVGAGI (reference sequence). The CDR3 region has the DNA TGTGCCAGCAGTTACGAGCGGACTGAAGCTTTCTTT. Residues: CASSYERTEAFF.

This clonotype appeared many times. The chain has TRBV16 and TRBJ1-1; D is uncertain. The CDR3 is 14 residues long. Germline values: CDR1 KGHSY, CDR2 FQNENV. Trimming cost V 1 base and J 0 bases, with 6 bases left between them. The CDR3 DNA reads TGTGCCAGCAGCCAATGGAGTCTGAACACTGAAGCTTTCTTT. Its translation is CASSQWSLNTEAFF.

V is TRBV20-1 and J is TRBJ2-7; D might be TRBD2 (6 bases). Deletions cut 1 base from V and 7 bases from J, with 14 bases between. The CDR3 spans 13 residues. CDR1 DFQATT and CDR2 SNEGSKA come from the germline V gene (reference sequence). CDR3 loop: CSARVPGVKEQYF. In DNA form, the CDR3 reads TGCAGTGCTAGAGTGCCGGGAGTAAAAGAGCAGTACTTC.

At least ten counts were recorded for this clonotype. The chain couples TRBV20-1 to TRBJ2-7; a possible D gene is TRBD1 (6 bases). The V and J ends lost 7 bases and 2 bases respectively, with 12 bases between them. In germline, CDR1 is DFQATT, CDR2 SNEGSKA (reference sequence). The CDR3 is made up of 12 amino acids. CDR3 residues: CSVGTSTYEQYF. CDR3 DNA sequence: TGCAGTGTGGGGACATCTACCTACGAGCAGTACTTC.

In this sample, this clonotype turned up many times. The chain uses TRBV2 and TRBJ2-7, with TRBD2 identical over 8 bases. Per germline, CDR1 SNHLY and CDR2 FYNNEI. The CDR3 contains 12 residues. The trim removed 11 bases at V and 0 bases at J, leaving 3 bases unmatched. CDR3 amino acids: CAAGGDSYEQYV. CDR3 sequence (DNA): TGTGCCGCGGGGGGAGACTCCTACGAGCAGTACGTC.

This clonotype was detected many times. The rearrangement links TRBV7-6 to TRBJ2-1; D ambiguous. From germline, CDR1 is SGHVS and CDR2 FNYEAQ. V lost 1 base and J lost 6, with 7 bases in between. The CDR3 totals 13 residues. CDR3 residues: CASSLGGINEQFF. The CDR3 region has the DNA TGTGCCAGCAGCTTAGGCGGCATCAATGAGCAGTTCTTC.

This clonotype was observed at least ten times. The gene calls are TRBV7-2 and TRBJ2-3; D is ambiguous. The CDR3 spans 13 residues. Germline V gives CDR1 SGHTA, CDR2 FQGNSA. V lost 1 base and J 3 bases, leaving 5 bases between the germline ends. CDR3 sequence: CASSLEQTDTQYF. The CDR3, as DNA: TGTGCCAGCAGCTTAGAACAGACAGATACGCAGTATTTT.

This clonotype was counted at least ten times. The V gene is TRBV2, the J gene TRBJ2-5; 8 nucleotides line up with TRBD2. The V gene end was trimmed by 0 bases and the J gene end by 2 bases; junction bases not matched to a gene: 5. Germline CDR1 SNHLY, CDR2 FYNNEI. This CDR3 contains 16 residues. The CDR3 DNA reads as TGTGCCAGCAGTGAAGCCTCGGGGGGGATACAAGAGACCCAGTACTTC. It specifies CASSEASGGIQETQYF.

This clonotype was seen repeatedly, ten times or more. The chain has TRBV20-1 and TRBJ2-5; possibly TRBD2 for D (6 bases). Trimming removed 1 base at V and 2 bases at J, with 14 bases between. CDR1 and CDR2 (germline): DFQATT, SNEGSKA (reference sequence). There are 15 residues in the CDR3. CDR3 loop: CSARGRAGHQETQYF. CDR3 nucleotide sequence: TGCAGTGCTAGAGGGAGGGCGGGTCATCAAGAGACCCAGTACTTC.

This clonotype was picked up many times. This sequence joins TRBV5-1 and TRBJ2-1; TRBD2 agrees at 9 bases. J was trimmed by 6 bases and V by 2 bases; bases with no gene match: 6. Germline loops: CDR1 SGHRS, CDR2 YFSETQ. The CDR3 runs 15 residues. The CDR3 protein is CASSFGSGRPNEQFF. Written as DNA, the CDR3 is TGCGCCAGCAGCTTCGGAAGCGGGAGGCCCAATGAGCAGTTCTTC.

This clonotype was detected ten times or more. CDR3 region: CSQLAAQETQYF. CDR3 nucleotides: TGCAGTCAGCTAGCGGCACAAGAGACCCAGTACTTC. The chain uses TRBV20-1 and TRBJ2-5; 7 bases agree with TRBD2. Trimming at V came to 8 bases and at J to 2 bases, leaving 5 bases not matched to a gene. CDR3 length: 12 amino acids. Germline values: CDR1 DFQATT, CDR2 SNEGSKA (reference sequence).

This clonotype was seen repeatedly, ten times or more. The rearrangement joins TRBV5-5 to TRBJ1-1, with D perhaps matching TRBD1 (5 bases). V was shortened by 0 bases and J by 3 bases, with 12 bases between the two germline ends. This CDR3 is built from 15 residues. Per germline, CDR1 SGHKS and CDR2 YYEKEE (reference sequence). The chain's CDR3 is CASSLAPGGYTEAFF. The DNA of the CDR3 is TGTGCCAGCAGCTTGGCCCCGGGGGGTTACACTGAAGCTTTCTTT.

This clonotype was counted ten times or more. The rearrangement joins TRBV6-1 to TRBJ2-5; D is undetermined. Germline CDR1 is MNHNS and CDR2 is SASEGT. Trimming left V 6 bases short and J 2 bases short, with 13 bases between. This CDR3 has 14 residues. This chain's CDR3 is CASSSLFVQETQYF. In DNA form, the CDR3 reads TGTGCCAGCAGCTCCTTGTTTGTTCAAGAGACCCAGTACTTC.

V and J are TRBV5-5 and TRBJ2-3; D is unresolved. The CDR3 spans 16 residues. V lost 2 bases to trimming and J lost 0 bases, with 13 bases between them. Germline CDR1 and CDR2: SGHKS and YYEKEE (reference sequence). As DNA, the CDR3 is TGTGCCAGCAGCTTCCAGTCGGGTGGTAGCACAGATACGCAGTATTTT. Translating it yields CASSFQSGGSTDTQYF.

Ten or more counts support this clonotype. The V call is TRBV20-1, the J call TRBJ1-1; 9 bases match TRBD1. In germline, CDR1 is DFQATT, CDR2 SNEGSKA (reference sequence). Trimming cost V 5 bases and J 1 base; bases outside gene matches: 11. The CDR3 has 16 residues. The CDR3 here is CSAPNPRDRANTEAFF. CDR3 sequence (DNA): TGCAGTGCTCCTAACCCCCGGGACAGGGCGAACACTGAAGCTTTCTTT.

This clonotype occurred many times. V gene TRBV5-1 combines with J gene TRBJ2-2; D gene uncertain. The germline CDR1 and CDR2 sequences are SGHRS and YFSETQ. This CDR3 is built from 14 residues. V was shortened by 2 bases and J by 2 bases, with 7 bases between the two germline ends. DNA of the CDR3: TGCGCCAGCAGCTTTCTGGGAAACACCGGGGAGCTGTTTTTT. As protein: CASSFLGNTGELFF.

At least ten counts were recorded for this clonotype. J is TRBJ2-3 and V is TRBV7-2; possibly TRBD2 for D (7 bases). Trimming pared 5 bases from V and 1 base from J, leaving 10 bases between. This CDR3 comprises 14 residues. Germline V gene data show CDR1 as SGHTA and CDR2 as FQGNSA. The CDR3 loop reads CASSGGGRTDTQYF. CDR3 in DNA: TGTGCCAGCAGCGGGGGGGGCCGCACAGATACGCAGTATTTT.

This clonotype was recorded at least ten times. V gene TRBV12-3 or TRBV12-4 combines with J gene TRBJ1-2; 7 bases map to TRBD1. With V trimmed by 2 bases and J by 2 bases, 5 bases remained unmatched. The CDR3 totals 15 residues. This CDR3 is CASSLKEGQNYGYTF. CDR3 in DNA: TGTGCCAGCAGTTTAAAAGAGGGACAGAACTATGGCTACACCTTC.

The sample holds many counts of this clonotype. The chain carries TRBV20-1 and TRBJ2-7; D remains ambiguous. The CDR3 is made up of 10 amino acids. The V gene lost 3 bases and the J gene lost 3 bases, with 3 bases spanning the gap. CDR1 is DFQATT and CDR2 is SNEGSKA in the germline V gene (reference sequence). For the CDR3, the DNA is TGCAGTGCTAGCCTCTACGAGCAGTACTTC. Its translation: CSASLYEQYF.

This clonotype has just a few counts. V and J are TRBV20-1 and TRBJ2-7; possible D gene TRBD1, 5 bases. Looked up from germline, CDR1 is DFQATT and CDR2 is SNEGSKA (reference sequence). Trimming took off 4 bases at V and 0 bases at J, with 13 bases between the two ends. The CDR3 loop spans 14 amino acids. The CDR3 sequence: CSATDTRSSYEQYF. The CDR3 DNA sequence: TGCAGTGCTACGGACACCAGGAGCTCCTACGAGCAGTACTTC.